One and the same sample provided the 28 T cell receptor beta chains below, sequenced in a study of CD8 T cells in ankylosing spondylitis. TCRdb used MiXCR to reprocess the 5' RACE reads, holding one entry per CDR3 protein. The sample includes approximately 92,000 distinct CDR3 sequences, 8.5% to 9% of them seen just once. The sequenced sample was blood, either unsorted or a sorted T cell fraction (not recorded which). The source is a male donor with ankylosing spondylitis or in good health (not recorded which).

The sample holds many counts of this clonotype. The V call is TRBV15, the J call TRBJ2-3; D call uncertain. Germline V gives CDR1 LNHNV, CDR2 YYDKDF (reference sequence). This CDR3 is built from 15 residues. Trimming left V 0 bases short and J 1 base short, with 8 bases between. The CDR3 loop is CATSREGSGTDTQYF. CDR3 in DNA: TGTGCCACCAGCAGAGAGGGTTCAGGCACAGATACGCAGTATTTT.

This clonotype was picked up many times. Here the CDR3 DNA reads TGTGCCAGCAGTGACTCGGACTATTCGGATACGCAGTATTTT. It is translated as CASSDSDYSDTQYF. This sequence joins TRBV6-4 and TRBJ2-3; D may be TRBD2 (6 bases). Germline CDR1 is MRHNA and CDR2 is SNTAGT. V was shortened by 0 bases and J by 6 bases, with 10 bases between the two germline ends. The CDR3 contains 14 residues.

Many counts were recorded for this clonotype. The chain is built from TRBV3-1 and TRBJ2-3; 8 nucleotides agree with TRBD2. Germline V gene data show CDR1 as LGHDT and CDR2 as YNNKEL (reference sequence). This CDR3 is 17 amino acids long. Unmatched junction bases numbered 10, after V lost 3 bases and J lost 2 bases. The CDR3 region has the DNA TGTGCCAGCAGCCAGAGGGGGAGCGGGGGCTACACAGATACGCAGTATTTT. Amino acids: CASSQRGSGGYTDTQYF.

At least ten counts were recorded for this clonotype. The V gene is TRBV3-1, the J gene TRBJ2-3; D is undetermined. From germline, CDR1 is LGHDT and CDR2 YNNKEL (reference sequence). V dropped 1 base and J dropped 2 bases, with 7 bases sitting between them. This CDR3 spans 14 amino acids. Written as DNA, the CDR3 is TGTGCCAGCAGCCAAGGTGGCTACACAGATACGCAGTATTTT. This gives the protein CASSQGGYTDTQYF.

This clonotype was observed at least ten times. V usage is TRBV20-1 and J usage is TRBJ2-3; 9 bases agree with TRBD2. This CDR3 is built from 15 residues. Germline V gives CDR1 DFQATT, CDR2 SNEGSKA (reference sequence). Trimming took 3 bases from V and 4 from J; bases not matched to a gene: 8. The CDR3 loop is CSARGGGAFADTQYF. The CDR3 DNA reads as TGCAGTGCTAGGGGCGGGGGGGCCTTCGCAGATACGCAGTATTTT.

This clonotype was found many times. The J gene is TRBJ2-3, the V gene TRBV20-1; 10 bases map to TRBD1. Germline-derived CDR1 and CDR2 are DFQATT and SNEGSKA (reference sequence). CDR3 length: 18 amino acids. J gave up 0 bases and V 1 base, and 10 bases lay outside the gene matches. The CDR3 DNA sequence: TGCAGTGCTAGAGGACAGGGGGCAGACCATCCTAGCACAGATACGCAGTATTTT. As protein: CSARGQGADHPSTDTQYF.

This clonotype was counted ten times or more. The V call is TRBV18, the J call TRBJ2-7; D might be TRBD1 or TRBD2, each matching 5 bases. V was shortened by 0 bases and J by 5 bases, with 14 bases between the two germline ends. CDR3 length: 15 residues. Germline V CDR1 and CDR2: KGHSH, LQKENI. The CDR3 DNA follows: TGTGCCAGCTCACCACCCGGGACGGCGTTTAACGAGCAGTACTTC. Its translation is CASSPPGTAFNEQYF.

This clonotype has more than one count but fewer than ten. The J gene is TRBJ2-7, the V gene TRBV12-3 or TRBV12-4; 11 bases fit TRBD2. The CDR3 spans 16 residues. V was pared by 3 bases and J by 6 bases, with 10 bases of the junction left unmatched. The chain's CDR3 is CASSFMASGGLREQYF. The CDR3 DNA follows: TGTGCCAGCAGTTTTATGGCTAGCGGGGGGTTGCGCGAGCAGTACTTC.

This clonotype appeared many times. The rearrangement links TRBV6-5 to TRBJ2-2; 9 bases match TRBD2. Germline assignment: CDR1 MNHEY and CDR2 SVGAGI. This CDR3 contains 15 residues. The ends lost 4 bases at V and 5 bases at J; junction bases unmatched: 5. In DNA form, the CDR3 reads TGTGCCAGCAGTTTCGGACTAGCGAGGACCGGGGAGCTGTTTTTT. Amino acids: CASSFGLARTGELFF.

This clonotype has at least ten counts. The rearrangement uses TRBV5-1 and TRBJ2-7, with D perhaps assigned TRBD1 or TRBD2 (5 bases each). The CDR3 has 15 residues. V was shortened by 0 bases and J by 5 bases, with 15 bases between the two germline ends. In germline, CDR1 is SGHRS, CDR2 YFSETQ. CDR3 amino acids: CASSLGETRDHEQYF. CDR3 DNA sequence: TGCGCCAGCAGCTTGGGGGAGACCAGGGACCACGAGCAGTACTTC. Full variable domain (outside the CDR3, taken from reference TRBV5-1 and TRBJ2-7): KAGVTQTPRYLIKTRGQQVTLSCSPISGHRSVSWYQQTPGQGLQFLFEYFSETQRNKGNFPGRFSGRQFSNSRSEMNVSTLELGDSALYLCASSLGETRDHEQYFGPGTRLTVT.

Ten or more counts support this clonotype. The CDR3 region has the DNA TGTGCCACCAGTGATCAGCGGGGTAATCGGTACGAGCAGTACTTC. This encodes CATSDQRGNRYEQYF. The rearrangement uses TRBV24-1 and TRBJ2-7; 7 nucleotides align to TRBD2. Germline V gene data show CDR1 as KGHDR and CDR2 as SFDVKD. Losses at the gene ends were 3 bases for V and 4 bases for J; bases not matched to a gene: 8. The CDR3 is 15 amino acids.

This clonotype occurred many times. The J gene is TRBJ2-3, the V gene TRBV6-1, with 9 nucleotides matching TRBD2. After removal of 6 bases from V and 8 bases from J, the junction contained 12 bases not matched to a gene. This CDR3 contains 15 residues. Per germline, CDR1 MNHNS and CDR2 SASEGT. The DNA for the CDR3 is TGTGCCAGCAGCCCAAATAGCGGGAGCGAGGGTACGCAGTATTTT. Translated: CASSPNSGSEGTQYF.

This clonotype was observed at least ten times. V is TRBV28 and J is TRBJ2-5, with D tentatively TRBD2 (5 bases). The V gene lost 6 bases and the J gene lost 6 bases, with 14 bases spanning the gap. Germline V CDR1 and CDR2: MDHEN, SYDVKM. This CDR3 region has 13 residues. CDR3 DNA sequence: TGTGCCAGCAGCTCTAGCCCCAGAAAGACCCAGTACTTC. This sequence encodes CASSSSPRKTQYF.

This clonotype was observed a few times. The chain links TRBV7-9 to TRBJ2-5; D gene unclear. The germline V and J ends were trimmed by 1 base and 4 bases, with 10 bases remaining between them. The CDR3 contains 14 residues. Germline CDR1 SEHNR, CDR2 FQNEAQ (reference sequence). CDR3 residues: CASSLVPSRETQYF. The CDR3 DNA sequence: TGTGCCAGCAGCTTAGTCCCCAGCCGAGAGACCCAGTACTTC.

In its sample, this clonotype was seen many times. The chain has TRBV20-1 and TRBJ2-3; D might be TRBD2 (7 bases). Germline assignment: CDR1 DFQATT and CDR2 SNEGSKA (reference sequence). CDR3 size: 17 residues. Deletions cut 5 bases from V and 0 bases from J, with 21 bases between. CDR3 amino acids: CSAVPLRRGPSTDTQYF. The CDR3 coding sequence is TGCAGTGCTGTCCCCTTGCGGCGGGGGCCTAGCACAGATACGCAGTATTTT.

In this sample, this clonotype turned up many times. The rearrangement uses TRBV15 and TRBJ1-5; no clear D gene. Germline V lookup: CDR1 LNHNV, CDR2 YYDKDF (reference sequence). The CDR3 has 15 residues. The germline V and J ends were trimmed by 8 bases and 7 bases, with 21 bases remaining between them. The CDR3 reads CATQASLESGQPQHF. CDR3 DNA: TGTGCCACCCAGGCCTCATTAGAAAGCGGACAGCCCCAGCATTTT.

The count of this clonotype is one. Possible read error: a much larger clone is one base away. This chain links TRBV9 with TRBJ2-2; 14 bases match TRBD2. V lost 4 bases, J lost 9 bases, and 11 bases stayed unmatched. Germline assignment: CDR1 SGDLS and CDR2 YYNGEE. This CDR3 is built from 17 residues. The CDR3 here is CASSTGLAGGSGRELFF. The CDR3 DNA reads TGTGCCAGCAGCACCGGACTAGCGGGGGGATCCGGCAGGGAGCTGTTTTTT.

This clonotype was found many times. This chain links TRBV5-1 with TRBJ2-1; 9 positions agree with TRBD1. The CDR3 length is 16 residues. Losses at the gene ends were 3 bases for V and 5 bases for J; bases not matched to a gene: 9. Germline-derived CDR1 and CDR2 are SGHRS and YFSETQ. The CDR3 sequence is CASSSIGGQGHNEQFF. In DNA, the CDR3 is TGCGCCAGCAGCTCGATCGGGGGACAGGGACACAATGAGCAGTTCTTC.

CDR3 sequence: CASIHLGGNEQFF. The CDR3 DNA reads TGTGCCAGCATCCACTTAGGAGGCAATGAGCAGTTCTTC. The gene calls are TRBV2 and TRBJ2-1; D possibly corresponds to TRBD2 (5 bases). The V gene's germline CDR1 is SNHLY and CDR2 FYNNEI. This CDR3 has 13 amino acids. V was trimmed by 7 bases and J by 6 bases, leaving 13 bases between them.

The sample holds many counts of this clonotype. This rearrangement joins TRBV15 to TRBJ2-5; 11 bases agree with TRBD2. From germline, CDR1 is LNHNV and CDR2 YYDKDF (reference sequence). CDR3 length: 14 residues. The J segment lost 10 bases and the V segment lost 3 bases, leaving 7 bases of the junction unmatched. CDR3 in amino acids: CATSRVSGGEGQYF. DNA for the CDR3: TGTGCCACCAGCAGGGTTAGCGGGGGGGAAGGCCAGTACTTC.

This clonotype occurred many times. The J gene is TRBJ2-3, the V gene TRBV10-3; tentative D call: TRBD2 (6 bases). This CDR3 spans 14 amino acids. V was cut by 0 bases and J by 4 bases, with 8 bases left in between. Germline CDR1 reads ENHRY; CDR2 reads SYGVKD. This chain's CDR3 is CAISESEGPDTQYF. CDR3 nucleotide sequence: TGTGCCATCAGTGAGTCGGAGGGCCCAGATACGCAGTATTTT.

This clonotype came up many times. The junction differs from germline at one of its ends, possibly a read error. The CDR3 is CASGSLPQTPRPF. For the CDR3, the DNA is TGTGCCAGCGGCAGTTTACCCCAAACCCCCCGACCCTTC. The chain recombines TRBV28 with TRBJ2-1; unclear D gene. The germline V gene has CDR1 MDHEN and CDR2 SYDVKM. The length of the CDR3 is 13 residues.

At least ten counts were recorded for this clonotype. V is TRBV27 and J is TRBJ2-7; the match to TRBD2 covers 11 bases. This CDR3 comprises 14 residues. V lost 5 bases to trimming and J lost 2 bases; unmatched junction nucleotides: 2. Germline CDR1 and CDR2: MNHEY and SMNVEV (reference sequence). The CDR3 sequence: CASSTSGGAYEQYF. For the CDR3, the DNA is TGTGCCAGCAGTACTAGCGGGGGAGCCTACGAGCAGTACTTC.

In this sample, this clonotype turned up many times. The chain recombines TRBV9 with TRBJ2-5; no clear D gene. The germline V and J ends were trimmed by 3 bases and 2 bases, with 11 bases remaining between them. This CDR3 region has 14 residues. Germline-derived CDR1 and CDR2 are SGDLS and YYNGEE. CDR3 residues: CASSAQQLQETQYF. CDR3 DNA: TGTGCCAGCAGCGCCCAACAGTTGCAAGAGACCCAGTACTTC.

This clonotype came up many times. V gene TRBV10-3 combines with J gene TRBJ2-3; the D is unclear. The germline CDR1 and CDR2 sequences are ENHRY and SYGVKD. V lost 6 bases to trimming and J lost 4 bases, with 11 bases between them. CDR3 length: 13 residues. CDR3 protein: CAISPISADTQYF. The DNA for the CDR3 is TGTGCCATCAGCCCTATATCCGCAGATACGCAGTATTTT.

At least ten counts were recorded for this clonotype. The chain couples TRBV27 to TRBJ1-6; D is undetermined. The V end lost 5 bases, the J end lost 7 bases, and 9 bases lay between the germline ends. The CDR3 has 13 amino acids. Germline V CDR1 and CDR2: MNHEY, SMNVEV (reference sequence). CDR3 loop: CASSADGNSPLHF. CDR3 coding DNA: TGTGCCAGCAGTGCAGACGGGAATTCACCCCTCCACTTT.

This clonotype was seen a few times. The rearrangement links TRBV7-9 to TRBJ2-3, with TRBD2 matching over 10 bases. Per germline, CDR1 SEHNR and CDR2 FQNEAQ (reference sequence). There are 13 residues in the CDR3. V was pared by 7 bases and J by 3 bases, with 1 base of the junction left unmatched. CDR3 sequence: CASKGLATDTQYF. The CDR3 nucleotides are TGTGCCAGCAAGGGACTAGCGACAGATACGCAGTATTTT.

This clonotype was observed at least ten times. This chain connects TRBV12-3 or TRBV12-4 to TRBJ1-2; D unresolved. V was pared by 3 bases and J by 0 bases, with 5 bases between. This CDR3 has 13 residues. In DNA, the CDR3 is TGTGCCAGCAGTTTCGGGGCTAACTATGGCTACACCTTC. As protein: CASSFGANYGYTF.